These 18 T cell receptor beta chains share one sample of origin, sequenced in a study of response to subunit inactivated influenza vaccine. TCRdb reanalysed the RT-PCR reads using MiXCR and keeps one entry per CDR3 protein. The sample includes roughly 500,000 distinct CDR3 sequences, 16% of them seen just once. The sample here was CD4+ T cells sorted from PBMCs, taken 23 to 25 months after vaccination. The receptors originated from a man in his fifties or sixties who received an inactivated influenza vaccine.

The chain has TRBV20-1 and TRBJ2-7; TRBD1 is a possible D gene (6 bases). Between the trimmed V and J ends, which lost 0 bases and 0 bases, there was a span of 12 bases. The CDR3 consists of 15 residues. The germline CDR1 and CDR2 sequences are DFQATT and SNEGSKA (reference sequence). The DNA for the CDR3 is TGCAGTGCTAGAGAGAGGGGGAGAGTCTCCTACGAGCAGTACTTC. This codes for CSARERGRVSYEQYF.

The rearrangement uses TRBV9 and TRBJ1-4; unclear D gene. The CDR3 totals 14 residues. V lost 2 bases to trimming and J lost 1 base, with 6 bases between them. Germline lookup yields CDR1 SGDLS and CDR2 YYNGEE. This chain's CDR3 is CASSVGLTNEKLFF. The CDR3 DNA follows: TGTGCCAGCAGCGTGGGCTTAACTAATGAAAAACTGTTTTTT.

This clonotype was found many times. This rearrangement joins TRBV3-1 to TRBJ2-1; 7 bases are a match to TRBD2. Losses at the gene ends were 7 bases for V and 10 bases for J; bases not matched to a gene: 13. Germline V gives CDR1 LGHDT, CDR2 YNNKEL (reference sequence). The CDR3 consists of 14 residues. CDR3 coding DNA: TGTGCCAGCAACCACGGCGGGAGAGGATGGGAGCAGTTCTTC. Its translation: CASNHGGRGWEQFF.

This clonotype was seen a handful of times. V usage is TRBV30 and J usage is TRBJ2-1, with 14 bases lining up with TRBD2. Germline CDR1 and CDR2: GTSNPN and SVGIG (reference sequence). After removal of 4 bases from V and 11 bases from J, the junction contained 7 bases not matched to a gene. The CDR3 has 14 residues. CDR3 loop: CAWMTSGRGRKQFF. CDR3 bases: TGTGCCTGGATGACTAGCGGGAGGGGACGGAAGCAGTTCTTC.

This clonotype was detected a few times. The CDR3 DNA reads as TGTGCCACCGTCCGGGACAGGGGACCTACCGGGGAGCTGTTTTTT. Translated: CATVRDRGPTGELFF. The rearrangement joins TRBV6-1 to TRBJ2-2; TRBD1 matches 10 bases. The CDR3 loop spans 15 amino acids. Germline V gives CDR1 MNHNS, CDR2 SASEGT. The J segment lost 5 bases and the V segment lost 10 bases, leaving 10 bases of the junction unmatched.

J is TRBJ2-3 and V is TRBV7-2; TRBD2 is a possible D gene (5 bases). Trimming took 3 bases from V and 0 from J, leaving 10 bases between them. The CDR3 has 15 amino acids. Germline-derived CDR1 and CDR2 are SGHTA and FQGNSA. In nucleotides, the CDR3 is TGTGCCAGCAGCTTTTTCCGGACTAGCACAGATACGCAGTATTTT. This gives the protein CASSFFRTSTDTQYF.

J is TRBJ2-2 and V is TRBV20-1; perhaps TRBD1 as D (6 bases). Trimming stripped 3 bases from V and 1 base from J, with 15 bases between. CDR3 length: 16 amino acids. Per germline, CDR1 DFQATT and CDR2 SNEGSKA (reference sequence). CDR3 region: CSASAQGIVNTGELFF. CDR3 nucleotide sequence: TGCAGTGCTAGCGCCCAGGGGATCGTGAACACCGGGGAGCTGTTTTTT.

V usage is TRBV11-2 and J usage is TRBJ2-3; TRBD2 matches at 8 bases. The V gene end was trimmed by 4 bases and the J gene end by 3 bases; junction bases not matched to a gene: 6. This CDR3 is 15 amino acids long. Germline V gene sequence: CDR1 SGHAT, CDR2 FQNNGV. The CDR3 is CASSSLKRGTDTQYF. Here the CDR3 DNA reads TGTGCCAGCAGCTCCCTTAAGCGGGGGACAGATACGCAGTATTTT.

In this sample, this clonotype turned up a few times. The chain combines TRBV6-1 with TRBJ2-6, with D perhaps matching TRBD1 (5 bases). The CDR3 loop spans 15 amino acids. V lost 7 bases and J lost 0, with 10 bases in between. The germline V gene encodes CDR1 MNHNS and CDR2 SASEGT. CDR3 residues: CASTQGSSGANVLTF. CDR3 nucleotides: TGTGCCAGCACGCAGGGATCCTCTGGGGCCAACGTCCTGACTTTC.

The chain is built from TRBV20-1 and TRBJ1-6, with TRBD1 identical over 8 bases. Losses at the gene ends were 3 bases for V and 6 bases for J; bases not matched to a gene: 7. CDR1 and CDR2 (germline): DFQATT, SNEGSKA (reference sequence). CDR3 length: 15 amino acids. The CDR3 loop is CSARALTGGNSPLHF. In DNA form, the CDR3 reads TGCAGTGCTAGGGCTCTCACAGGGGGTAATTCACCCCTCCACTTT.

The genes are TRBV3-1 and TRBJ2-1, with D hard to call. Per the germline V gene, CDR1 is LGHDT and CDR2 is YNNKEL (reference sequence). V lost 0 bases and J 5 bases, leaving 8 bases between the germline ends. The CDR3 length is 14 residues. CDR3 region: CASSQDWANNEQFF. CDR3 in DNA: TGTGCCAGCAGCCAAGATTGGGCCAACAATGAGCAGTTCTTC.

J is TRBJ1-2 and V is TRBV28, with 7 nucleotides matching TRBD1. Germline V lookup: CDR1 MDHEN, CDR2 SYDVKM. V dropped 7 bases and J dropped 9; count of bases not matched to a gene: 11. The CDR3 contains 13 residues. The CDR3 sequence: CASTGGAQSRYTF. For the CDR3, the DNA is TGTGCCAGCACAGGGGGAGCTCAATCACGCTACACCTTC.

V gene TRBV20-1 combines with J gene TRBJ2-7, with 8 bases that match TRBD2. Germline trimming cut 2 bases from V and 5 bases from J; bases unmatched to any gene: 5. This CDR3 has 13 residues. Looked up from germline, CDR1 is DFQATT and CDR2 is SNEGSKA (reference sequence). In DNA, the CDR3 is TGCAGTGCTAGACCGGGAGGGCCTCACGAGCAGTACTTC. It yields the protein CSARPGGPHEQYF.

In nucleotides, the CDR3 is TGCAGTGCGGGACAGGGCCCTAGGTATGAGCAGTTCTTC. Its translation: CSAGQGPRYEQFF. The rearrangement links TRBV20-1 to TRBJ2-1, with 9 bases aligning to TRBD1. In germline, CDR1 is DFQATT, CDR2 SNEGSKA (reference sequence). The length of the CDR3 is 13 residues. Trimming at V came to 6 bases and at J to 8 bases, leaving 8 bases not matched to a gene.

This chain joins TRBV5-5 and TRBJ2-2, with TRBD1 matching 9 bases. Germline loops: CDR1 SGHKS, CDR2 YYEKEE (reference sequence). The CDR3 loop spans 16 amino acids. V shed 5 bases and J 2 bases; nucleotides not matched to a gene: 7. CDR3 sequence (DNA): TGTGCCAGCAGTTCTCGGACAGGGGACAACACCGGGGAGCTGTTTTTT. It translates to CASSSRTGDNTGELFF.

Remarks on this clonotype: One junction end disagrees with the germline gene, perhaps due to a read error. J is TRBJ2-2 and V is TRBV6-1, with a possible D match to TRBD1 (6 bases). The V gene's germline CDR1 is MNHNS and CDR2 SASEGT. The CDR3 consists of 17 residues. In DNA, the CDR3 is TGTGTCAGCATCGTTAGCTTTGGGGGCGCGAACACCGGGGAGCTGTTTTTT. Its protein product is CVSIVSFGGANTGELFF.

This clonotype came up a few times. The chain links TRBV9 to TRBJ2-3; TRBD2 might be the D (7 bases). The germline V gene has CDR1 SGDLS and CDR2 YYNGEE. With 0 bases removed from V and 2 bases from J, the gap between germline ends came to 10 bases. The CDR3 totals 15 residues. CDR3 sequence: CASSVAGGVTDTQYF. The CDR3 nucleotides are TGTGCCAGCAGCGTAGCGGGGGGCGTCACAGATACGCAGTATTTT.

This clonotype appeared a few times. The gene calls are TRBV6-1 and TRBJ2-1; the match to TRBD2 covers 8 bases. This CDR3 has 16 amino acids. V trimming: 6 bases; J trimming: 5 bases; junction bases outside the gene matches: 12. Germline V gene lookup returns CDR1 MNHNS and CDR2 SASEGT. The CDR3 loop reads CASSSGGGRLNNEQFF. The CDR3 DNA is TGTGCCAGCAGCTCGGGAGGGGGGCGTTTGAACAATGAGCAGTTCTTC.